This T cell receptor (beta chain) was profiled in a study of blood T cell repertoires in COVID-19. In the study overall: T cells, B-cell-depleted T cells, or PBMCs supplied cDNA or gDNA.

There are 15 residues in the CDR3. Germline V CDR1 and CDR2: SGHNT, YENEEA. V shed 6 bases and J 6 bases; nucleotides not matched to a gene: 7. Study processing details: How many nucleated cells were present was estimated from reference gene primer amplification. Measured with immunoSEQ multiplex PCR; TCRdb has only the in-frame clones, and not every one. The DNA was the basis for D and trimming; V, J and clone size are from that table. The sample includes roughly 120,000 clones, 90% seen only once; the top ten take about 4%. The sequenced material came from peripheral blood. This sequence joins TRBV11-3 and TRBJ2-1, with 11 bases fitting TRBD1. This receptor was taken from a man between 50 and 59 years old with active COVID-19. Here the CDR3 DNA reads TGTGCCAGCAGTTATCGTGGGACAGGGGGCAATGAGCAGTTCTTC. It specifies CASSYRGTGGNEQFF.